This T cell receptor beta chain comes out of a study of cytotoxic CD8 clonotypes in ibrutinib-treated CLL. Turning to the study itself: Average yields of 255,043 productive templates and 100,000 or so productive rearrangements characterized the samples. Findings of the study overall: An increase in clonality occurred at ibrutinib response, followed by a return toward baseline at progression. Public clonotypes were rare and shrank or held steady on treatment.

Clones were sequenced by immunoSEQ multiplex PCR, and TCRdb holds only the in-frame ones, with some missing. The sample carries about 140,000 clones, 80% recorded once. The CDR3 runs 14 residues. Between the trimmed V and J ends, which lost 6 bases and 4 bases, there was a span of 13 bases. The germline CDR1 and CDR2 sequences are LGHNT and FRNRAP. Around 2 micrograms of genomic DNA (from cryopreserved PBMCs) were used for TCR beta libraries. Regarding this clone: Antigen: not known.

The J gene is TRBJ2-1, the V gene TRBV12-5, with a possible D match to TRBD2 (6 bases). The sequencing used PBMCs, collected after 36 months of ibrutinib treatment. The clonotype originates from a human donor with chronic lymphocytic leukemia. The CDR3: CASGTGTLYNEQFF. As DNA, the CDR3 is TGTGCTAGTGGGACCGGGACTCTGTACAATGAGCAGTTCTTC.